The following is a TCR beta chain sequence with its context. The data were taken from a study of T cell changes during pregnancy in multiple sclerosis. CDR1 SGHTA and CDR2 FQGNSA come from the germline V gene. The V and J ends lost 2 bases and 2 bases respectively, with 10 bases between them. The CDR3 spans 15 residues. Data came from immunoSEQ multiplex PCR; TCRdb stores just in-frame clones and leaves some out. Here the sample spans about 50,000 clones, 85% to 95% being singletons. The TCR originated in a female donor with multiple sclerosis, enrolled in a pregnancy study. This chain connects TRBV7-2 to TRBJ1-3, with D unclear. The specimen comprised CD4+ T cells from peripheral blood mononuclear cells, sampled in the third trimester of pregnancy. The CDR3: CASSLIFGAGNTIYF. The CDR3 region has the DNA TGTGCCAGCAGCTTAATCTTCGGGGCTGGAAACACCATATATTTT.